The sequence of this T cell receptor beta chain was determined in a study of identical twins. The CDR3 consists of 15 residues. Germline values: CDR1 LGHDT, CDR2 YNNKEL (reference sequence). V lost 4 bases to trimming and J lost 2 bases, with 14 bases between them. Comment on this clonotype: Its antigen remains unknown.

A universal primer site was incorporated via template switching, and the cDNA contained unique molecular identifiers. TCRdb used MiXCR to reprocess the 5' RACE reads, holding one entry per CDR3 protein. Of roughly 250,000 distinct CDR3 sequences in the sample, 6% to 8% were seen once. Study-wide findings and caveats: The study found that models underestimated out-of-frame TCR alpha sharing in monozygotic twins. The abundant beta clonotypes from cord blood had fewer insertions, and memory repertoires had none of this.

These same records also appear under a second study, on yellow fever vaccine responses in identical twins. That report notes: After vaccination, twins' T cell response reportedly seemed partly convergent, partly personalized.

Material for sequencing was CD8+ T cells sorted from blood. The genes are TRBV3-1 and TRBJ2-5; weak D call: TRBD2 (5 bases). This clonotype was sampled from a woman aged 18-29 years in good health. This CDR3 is CASSRTSGPQETQYF. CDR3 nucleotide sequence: TGTGCCAGCAGCCGGACTTCCGGGCCACAAGAGACCCAGTACTTC.